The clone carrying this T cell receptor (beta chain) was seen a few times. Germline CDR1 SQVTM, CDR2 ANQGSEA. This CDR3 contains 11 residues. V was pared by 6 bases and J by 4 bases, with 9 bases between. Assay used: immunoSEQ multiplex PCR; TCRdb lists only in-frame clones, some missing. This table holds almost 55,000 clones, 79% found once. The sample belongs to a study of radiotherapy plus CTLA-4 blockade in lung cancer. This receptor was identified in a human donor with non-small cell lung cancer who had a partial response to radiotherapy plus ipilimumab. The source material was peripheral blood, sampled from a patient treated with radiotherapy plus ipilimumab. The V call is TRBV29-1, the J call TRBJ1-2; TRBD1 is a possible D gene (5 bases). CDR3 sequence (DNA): TGCAGCGTGGGGACTCTCTATGGCTACACCTTC. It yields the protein CSVGTLYGYTF.